Shown below are 31 T cell receptor beta chains from a single sample sequenced in a study of cytomegalovirus exposure and HLA in healthy donors (TCRdb year 2017). Libraries were made using the immunoSEQ multiplex PCR assay. For the multiplex PCR, a mixture combining 60 forward primers for TCR Vbeta segments and 13 reverse primers for TCR Jbeta segments was used. In its TCRdb copy, this immuneACCESS table keeps in-frame sequences only and misses some clones. Where compared with another copy, unresolved V genes explain less than half of these, and the others have no known cause. This sample comprises about 140,000 clones, 60% to 85% of them detected only once. Over 2.5% of the sample lies in the top ten. The sequencing sample was made of PBMCs. These receptors were taken from a male donor in good health and CMV-seronegative.

The chain carries TRBV5-1 and TRBJ2-7; the D gene is possibly TRBD1 (6 bases). This CDR3 comprises 16 residues. Per germline, CDR1 SGHRS and CDR2 YFSETQ. Deletions cut 0 bases from V and 7 bases from J, with 20 bases between. The DNA for the CDR3 is TGCGCCAGCAGCTTGGAAGGGGGATCCCTGATTGGGGAGCAGTACTTC. Protein sequence: CASSLEGGSLIGEQYF.

This sequence joins TRBV4-1 and TRBJ1-2; possibly TRBD1 for D (5 bases). With 0 bases removed from V and 7 bases from J, the gap between germline ends came to 21 bases. Germline CDR1 MGHRA, CDR2 YSYEKL. CDR3 length: 17 residues. The CDR3 bases are TGCGCCAGCAGCCAAGAATTTCCGTTAGGGCACAGGAGTGGCTACACCTTC. It translates to CASSQEFPLGHRSGYTF.

J is TRBJ1-5 and V is TRBV30, with 7 bases aligning to TRBD1. The CDR3 is 13 amino acids. V dropped 5 bases and J dropped 6; count of bases not matched to a gene: 7. Germline V gives CDR1 GTSNPN, CDR2 SVGIG (reference sequence). The CDR3 DNA follows: TGTGCCTGGGGGAATACAGGGGTTCAGCCCCAGCATTTT. This codes for CAWGNTGVQPQHF.

The chain employs TRBV19 and TRBJ2-7; D gene uncertain. The V and J ends lost 5 bases and 2 bases respectively, with 10 bases between them. The CDR3 loop spans 13 amino acids. Germline CDR1 reads LNHDA; CDR2 reads SQIVND (reference sequence). CDR3 sequence (DNA): TGTGCCAGTAGTCTAACAGATGCCTACGAGCAGTACTTC. It is translated as CASSLTDAYEQYF.

This rearrangement joins TRBV9 to TRBJ2-3, with 8 bases identical to TRBD2. The germline V gene encodes CDR1 SGDLS and CDR2 YYNGEE. The CDR3 spans 15 residues. V dropped 7 bases and J dropped 6; count of bases not matched to a gene: 13. The CDR3 spells CASGPGLGAADTQYF. The CDR3 nucleotides are TGTGCCAGCGGACCGGGACTAGGGGCGGCGGATACGCAGTATTTT.

This chain links TRBV4-2 with TRBJ1-5; tentative D call: TRBD1 (6 bases). This CDR3 is 14 amino acids long. Trimming took off 0 bases at V and 7 bases at J, with 10 bases between the two ends. Germline V gene sequence: CDR1 LGHNA, CDR2 YNFKEQ. CDR3 nucleotides: TGTGCCAGCAGCCAAGAAACAGGGCGCCAGCCCCAGCATTTT. It yields the protein CASSQETGRQPQHF.

This clone was recorded once. The V gene is TRBV9, the J gene TRBJ2-2, with 8 bases aligning to TRBD1. Germline assignment: CDR1 SGDLS and CDR2 YYNGEE. V lost 6 bases and J lost 0; bases outside the gene matches: 4. The CDR3 runs to 15 residues. CDR3 loop: CASKRTGTNTGELFF. CDR3 nucleotide sequence: TGTGCCAGCAAACGGACAGGGACGAACACCGGGGAGCTGTTTTTT.

V usage is TRBV5-1 and J usage is TRBJ2-7, with D unresolved. V was cut by 7 bases and J by 2 bases, with 7 bases left in between. The CDR3 is made up of 11 amino acids. CDR1 SGHRS and CDR2 YFSETQ come from the germline V gene. CDR3 sequence reads: CASRVAYEQYF. CDR3 bases: TGCGCCAGCCGTGTAGCCTACGAGCAGTACTTC.

V usage is TRBV9 and J usage is TRBJ2-2; D may be TRBD2 (6 bases). This CDR3 contains 15 residues. Germline values: CDR1 SGDLS, CDR2 YYNGEE. Trimming took off 3 bases at V and 2 bases at J, with 11 bases between the two ends. The CDR3 region is CASSAGTRNTGELFF. For the CDR3, the DNA is TGTGCCAGCAGCGCCGGGACTCGAAACACCGGGGAGCTGTTTTTT.

The CDR3, as DNA: TGTGCCAGTAGTATCGGGGGTTTGGCCGGGGAGCTGTTTTTT. Protein sequence: CASSIGGLAGELFF. The chain uses TRBV19 and TRBJ2-2; D perhaps matches TRBD2 (6 bases). V was pared by 3 bases and J by 6 bases, with 11 bases between. Germline CDR1 reads LNHDA; CDR2 reads SQIVND (reference sequence). The CDR3 sequence is 14 residues long.

The CDR3 reads CAISEDRVNTEAFF. The CDR3 nucleotides read TGTGCCATCAGTGAGGATAGAGTGAACACTGAAGCTTTCTTT. J is TRBJ1-1 and V is TRBV10-3, with unresolved D. The CDR3 spans 14 residues. Germline V lookup: CDR1 ENHRY, CDR2 SYGVKD. Trimming removed 2 bases from V and 0 bases from J, with 7 bases in between.

This clone was seen more than once but under ten times. The chain has TRBV5-4 and TRBJ2-7, with 9 bases identical to TRBD1. The J segment lost 0 bases and the V segment lost 7 bases, leaving 2 bases of the junction unmatched. The CDR3 totals 13 residues. The germline CDR1 and CDR2 sequences are SGHNT and YYREEE (reference sequence). CDR3 in DNA: TGTGCCAGCGGACAGGGGACCTCCTACGAGCAGTACTTC. Amino acids: CASGQGTSYEQYF.

Many counts were recorded for this clone. This chain uses TRBV19 with TRBJ1-5; the match to TRBD1 covers 9 bases. The CDR3 extends over 16 amino acids. V trimming: 5 bases; J trimming: 4 bases; junction bases outside the gene matches: 9. Germline CDR1 reads LNHDA; CDR2 reads SQIVND (reference sequence). The chain's CDR3 is CASSPWGQGGNQPQHF. DNA for the CDR3: TGTGCCAGTAGTCCCTGGGGACAGGGCGGGAATCAGCCCCAGCATTTT.

J is TRBJ2-3 and V is TRBV5-1, with D perhaps TRBD2 (6 bases). Trimming took 3 bases from V and 3 from J, leaving 17 bases between them. Per the germline V gene, CDR1 is SGHRS and CDR2 is YFSETQ. This CDR3 has 16 amino acids. The CDR3 coding sequence is TGCGCCAGCAGCTGGGAGATGAGTCGGGAGACAGATACGCAGTATTTT. Amino acids: CASSWEMSRETDTQYF.

The rearrangement links TRBV6-1 to TRBJ2-7; 7 nucleotides agree with TRBD1. V lost 4 bases, J lost 5 bases, and 2 bases stayed unmatched. Germline CDR1 MNHNS, CDR2 SASEGT. The CDR3 totals 12 residues. The CDR3 spells CASSVTGNEQYF. The CDR3 bases are TGTGCCAGCAGTGTGACAGGGAACGAGCAGTACTTC.

This rearrangement joins TRBV5-6 to TRBJ1-1; 8 bases are a match to TRBD1. Losses at the gene ends were 4 bases for V and 0 bases for J; bases not matched to a gene: 11. Germline assignment: CDR1 SGHDT and CDR2 YYEEEE. CDR3 size: 17 residues. CDR3 residues: CASSPGQGVAMNTEAFF. CDR3 coding DNA: TGTGCCAGCAGCCCCGGACAGGGAGTAGCCATGAACACTGAAGCTTTCTTT.

The CDR3 region is CASSGPDRGLGANVLTF. CDR3 sequence (DNA): TGTGCCAGCAGCGGTCCCGACAGGGGGCTTGGGGCCAACGTCCTGACTTTC. The J gene is TRBJ2-6, the V gene TRBV2; the match to TRBD1 covers 10 bases. The CDR3 covers 17 residues. From germline, CDR1 is SNHLY and CDR2 FYNNEI. The V gene end was trimmed by 6 bases and the J gene end by 3 bases; junction bases not matched to a gene: 8.

The V call is TRBV11-3, the J call TRBJ2-2; D is ambiguous. V was shortened by 6 bases and J by 2 bases, with 10 bases between the two germline ends. Germline V CDR1 and CDR2: SGHNT, YENEEA. The CDR3 length is 14 residues. The CDR3 sequence: CASSGSRNTGELFF. In DNA, the CDR3 is TGTGCCAGCAGTGGTAGCCGTAACACCGGGGAGCTGTTTTTT.

The chain links TRBV6-5 to TRBJ1-6, with D perhaps TRBD1 (5 bases). Germline CDR1 MNHEY, CDR2 SVGAGI. The CDR3 is 15 residues long. V dropped 2 bases and J dropped 6 bases, with 11 bases sitting between them. In DNA, the CDR3 is TGTGCCAGCAGTTACAGGGGAGGCCTTAATTCACCCCTCCACTTT. It specifies CASSYRGGLNSPLHF.

This chain links TRBV6-5 with TRBJ1-1; TRBD1 agrees at 7 bases. The CDR3 is 13 residues long. Germline CDR1 is MNHEY and CDR2 is SVGAGI. J was trimmed by 3 bases and V by 6 bases; bases with no gene match: 4. CDR3 DNA sequence: TGTGCCAGCAGAAGGGGGCATTACACTGAAGCTTTCTTT. This sequence encodes CASRRGHYTEAFF.

The CDR3 spells CASSVVAGSDSPLHF. The CDR3 region has the DNA TGTGCCAGCAGCGTAGTTGCAGGGTCGGATTCACCCCTCCACTTT. This chain uses TRBV9 with TRBJ1-6; D may be TRBD1 (5 bases). Germline loops: CDR1 SGDLS, CDR2 YYNGEE. Trimming pared 0 bases from V and 8 bases from J, leaving 12 bases between. This CDR3 is 15 amino acids long.

This sequence joins TRBV7-2 and TRBJ2-7; 8 nucleotides line up with TRBD1. CDR1 is SGHTA and CDR2 is FQGNSA in the germline V gene. This CDR3 spans 14 amino acids. V was pared by 5 bases and J by 0 bases, with 3 bases of the junction left unmatched. The CDR3 nucleotides are TGTGCCAGCAGCGGGCAGGGGGCCTCCTACGAGCAGTACTTC. Its protein product is CASSGQGASYEQYF.

This clone was seen just once. The chain combines TRBV11-2 with TRBJ2-7; D might be TRBD1 (6 bases). CDR1 and CDR2 from the germline V gene are SGHAT and FQNNGV. Trimming took off 7 bases at V and 0 bases at J, with 22 bases between the two ends. The CDR3 covers 17 residues. This CDR3 is CASTLHGGQHNSYEQYF. The CDR3 nucleotides are TGTGCCAGCACCCTACATGGAGGACAGCATAACTCCTACGAGCAGTACTTC. Together with reference TRBV11-2 and TRBJ2-7, the CDR3 gives the full variable domain: EAGVAQSPRYKIIEKRQSVAFWCNPISGHATLYWYQQILGQGPKLLIQFQNNGVVDDSQLPKDRFSAERLKGVDSTLKIQPAKLEDSAVYLCASTLHGGQHNSYEQYFGPGTRLTVT.

The chain employs TRBV7-2 and TRBJ1-1, with D hard to call. V was pared by 4 bases and J by 4 bases, with 19 bases between. This CDR3 spans 16 amino acids. The germline V gene has CDR1 SGHTA and CDR2 FQGNSA. The chain's CDR3 is CASSSGIARLGTEAFF. The CDR3, as DNA: TGTGCCAGCAGCTCCGGCATAGCTCGACTGGGCACTGAAGCTTTCTTT.

V is TRBV5-1 and J is TRBJ1-2; D uncertain. The CDR3 length is 14 residues. CDR1 SGHRS and CDR2 YFSETQ come from the germline V gene. V lost 1 base to trimming and J lost 6 bases, with 13 bases between them. The CDR3 DNA is TGCGCCAGCAGCTTGCTAGCCGGTGGACATGGCTACACCTTC. Its protein product is CASSLLAGGHGYTF.

The chain employs TRBV30 and TRBJ1-2, with TRBD1 identical over 12 bases. Germline lookup yields CDR1 GTSNPN and CDR2 SVGIG (reference sequence). The CDR3 is 17 amino acids. Germline trimming cut 1 base from V and 5 bases from J; bases unmatched to any gene: 11. For the CDR3, the DNA is TGTGCCTGGAGTGCGACCCCGGGACAGGGGGCGCGTTATGGCTACACCTTC. This translates into CAWSATPGQGARYGYTF.

The rearrangement joins TRBV7-9 to TRBJ1-4; 9 nucleotides line up with TRBD1. V gave up 4 bases and J gave up 8 bases; unmatched junction bases: 8. CDR1 is SEHNR and CDR2 is FQNEAQ in the germline V gene (reference sequence). CDR3 length: 15 residues. The CDR3 DNA is TGTGCCAGCAGCTCGAAGGGACAGGGTGGGGAAAAACTGTTTTTT. It specifies CASSSKGQGGEKLFF.

The chain has TRBV7-2 and TRBJ1-2; 7 bases agree with TRBD1. Germline V gene data show CDR1 as SGHTA and CDR2 as FQGNSA. With V trimmed by 5 bases and J by 3 bases, 15 bases remained unmatched. The CDR3 sequence is 17 residues long. The CDR3 DNA sequence: TGTGCCAGCAGCCCCATGGGAGCAGGGGGAGAGGACTATGGCTACACCTTC. It codes for CASSPMGAGGEDYGYTF.

In its sample, this clone was seen a few times. This chain uses TRBV30 with TRBJ2-3; D perhaps matches TRBD2 (6 bases). Germline V lookup: CDR1 GTSNPN, CDR2 SVGIG (reference sequence). Trimming removed 0 bases at V and 6 bases at J, with 16 bases between. There are 15 residues in the CDR3. As DNA, the CDR3 is TGTGCCTGGAGTGTACGTCGCGGGATACGGGATACGCAGTATTTT. This translates into CAWSVRRGIRDTQYF. Drawing the rest from reference TRBV30 and TRBJ2-3, the complete variable domain is SQTIHQWPATLVQPVGSPLSLECTVEGTSNPNLYWYRQAAGRGLQLLFYSVGIGQISSEVPQNLSASRPQDRQFILSSKKLLLSDSGFYLCAWSVRRGIRDTQYFGPGTRLTVL.

The CDR3 coding sequence is TGTGCCAGCAGCGTGTCAGCGGGAGGGAACTACAATGAGCAGTTCTTC. Residues: CASSVSAGGNYNEQFF. The chain is built from TRBV9 and TRBJ2-1; 10 bases line up with TRBD2. CDR3 length: 16 residues. V was pared by 2 bases and J by 3 bases, with 5 bases of the junction left unmatched. Germline V gene lookup returns CDR1 SGDLS and CDR2 YYNGEE.

The chain is built from TRBV5-4 and TRBJ1-1, with a tentative D call TRBD1 (6 bases). This CDR3 comprises 18 residues. Trimming removed 4 bases at V and 5 bases at J, with 27 bases between. CDR1 SGHNT and CDR2 YYREEE come from the germline V gene (reference sequence). The CDR3 bases are TGTGCCAGCAGCGGCGGAGGGGGAGGGCCGTTGATGATAACTGAAGCTTTCTTT. Amino acid sequence: CASSGGGGGPLMITEAFF. The full variable domain, completed using reference TRBV5-4 and TRBJ1-1, is ETGVTQSPTHLIKTRGQQVTLRCSSQSGHNTVSWYQQALGQGPQFIFQYYREEENGRGNFPPRFSGLQFPNYSSELNVNALELDDSALYLCASSGGGGGPLMITEAFFGQGTRLTVV.